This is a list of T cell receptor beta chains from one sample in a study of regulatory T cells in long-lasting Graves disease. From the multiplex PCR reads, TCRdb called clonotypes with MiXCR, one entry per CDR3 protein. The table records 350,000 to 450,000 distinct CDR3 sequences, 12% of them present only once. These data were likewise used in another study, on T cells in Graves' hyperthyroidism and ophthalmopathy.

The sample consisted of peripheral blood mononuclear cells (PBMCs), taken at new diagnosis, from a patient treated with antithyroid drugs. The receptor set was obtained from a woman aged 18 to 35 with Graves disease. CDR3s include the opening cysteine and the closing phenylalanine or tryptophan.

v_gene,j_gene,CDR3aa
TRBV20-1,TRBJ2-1,CSAYTEAMSSYNEQFF
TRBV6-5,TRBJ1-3,CASSYSSRGPGNTIYF
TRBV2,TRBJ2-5,CASRTVYQETQYF
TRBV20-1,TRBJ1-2,CSATFPRGNYGYTF
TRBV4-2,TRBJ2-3,CASSLTTADTQYF
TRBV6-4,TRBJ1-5,CASSDSVIFDRGQDQPQHF
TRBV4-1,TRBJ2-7,CASSQIGTSIHEQYF
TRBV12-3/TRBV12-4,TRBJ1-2,CASSLQTGSYTF
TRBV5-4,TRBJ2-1,CASSLPAGGSYNEQFF
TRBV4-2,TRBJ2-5,CASSQVPSGETQYF
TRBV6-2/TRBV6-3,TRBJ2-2,CASSYSGGENTVELFF
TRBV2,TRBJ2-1,CASSRTRSGNEQFF
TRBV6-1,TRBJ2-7,CASTSVGTPPYEQYF
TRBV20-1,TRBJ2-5,CSANRPGQEKETQYF
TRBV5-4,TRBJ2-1,CASSFGQGNYNEQFF
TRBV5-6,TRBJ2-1,CASSLVGTSDEQFF
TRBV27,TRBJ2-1,CASSPSLTWNEQFF
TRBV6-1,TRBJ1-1,CASSPAPAGAEAFF
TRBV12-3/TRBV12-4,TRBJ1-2,CASSLVNGYTF
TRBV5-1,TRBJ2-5,CASSLDRGREETQYF
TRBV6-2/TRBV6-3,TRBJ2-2,CASSLTSGGRKTGELFF
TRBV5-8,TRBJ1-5,CASSLARVGGYSNQPQHF
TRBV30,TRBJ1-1,CAWEQGANTEAFF
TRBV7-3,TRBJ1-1,CASSGGQGNTEAFF
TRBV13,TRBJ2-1,CASSFTSNEQFF
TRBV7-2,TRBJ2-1,CASSSDPGTSGRWGVSYNEQFF
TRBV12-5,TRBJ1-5,CASGSGLADQPQHF
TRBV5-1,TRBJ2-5,CASSGGLAGGFGETQYF
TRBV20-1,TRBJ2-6,CSANGGPSGANVLTF
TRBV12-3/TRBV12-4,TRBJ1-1,CASSLTRRANTEAFF
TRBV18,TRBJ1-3,CASSQPGQSGNTIYF
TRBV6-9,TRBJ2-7,CASSYSLGESSYEQYF
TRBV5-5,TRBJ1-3,CASSPTESSGNTIYF
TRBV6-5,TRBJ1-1,CASSYRTGLAEAFF
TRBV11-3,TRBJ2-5,CASSLGLQIQETQYF
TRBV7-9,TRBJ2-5,CASSHGTGSTQYF
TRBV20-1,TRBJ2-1,CSASKFSRSYNEQFF
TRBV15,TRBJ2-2,CATSRGRELAGSGELFF
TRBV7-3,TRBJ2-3,CASSLRPSGKDTDTQYF
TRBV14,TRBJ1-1,CASKKMYTTEAFF
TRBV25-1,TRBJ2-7,CASSAGGTYEQYF
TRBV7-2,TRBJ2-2,CASSLARAGINTGELFF
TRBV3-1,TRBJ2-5,CASSQDQAAMGETQYF
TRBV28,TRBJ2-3,CASSFEGPDTQYF
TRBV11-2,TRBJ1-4,CASTSRRGTGQFADEKLFF
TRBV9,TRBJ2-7,CASSVGETSHYEQYF
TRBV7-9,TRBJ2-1,CASSNGADEQFF
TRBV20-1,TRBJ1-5,CSAAQDSNQPQHF
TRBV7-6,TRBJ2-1,CASSLGWGNERFF
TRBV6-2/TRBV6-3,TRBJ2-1,CASSQGLASYNEQFF
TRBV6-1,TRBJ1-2,CASSVTPGSSSGYTF
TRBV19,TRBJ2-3,CASSMTSGGASDTQYF
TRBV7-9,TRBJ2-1,CASSFAGGSYVLFF